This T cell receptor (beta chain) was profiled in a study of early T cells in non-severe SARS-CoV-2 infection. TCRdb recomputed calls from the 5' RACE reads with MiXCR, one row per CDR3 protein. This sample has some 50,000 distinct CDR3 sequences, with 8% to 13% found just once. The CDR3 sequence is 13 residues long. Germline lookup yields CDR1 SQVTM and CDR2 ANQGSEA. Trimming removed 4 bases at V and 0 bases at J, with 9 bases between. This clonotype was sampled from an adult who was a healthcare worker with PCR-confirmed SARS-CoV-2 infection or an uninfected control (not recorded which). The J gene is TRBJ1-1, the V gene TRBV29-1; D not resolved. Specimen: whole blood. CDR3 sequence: CSVVRPLNTEAFF. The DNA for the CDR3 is TGCAGCGTTGTAAGGCCCCTGAACACTGAAGCTTTCTTT.